These 6 T cell receptor beta chains came from one sample sequenced in a study of T cells in Graves' hyperthyroidism and ophthalmopathy. From RNA transcripts, TCR beta CDR3 regions were amplified. Primed by the HTBI set, a first-round RT-PCR was run on the TCR CDR3. One entry per CDR3 protein, called by TCRdb with MiXCR from the multiplex PCR reads. The sample contains some 200,000 distinct CDR3 sequences, roughly a sixth of which appear only once. What was sequenced was blood. Every receptor here comes from a woman aged 45 to 65 with Graves' hyperthyroidism.

This clonotype was counted many times. This chain uses TRBV20-1 with TRBJ2-2; D is ambiguous. The germline gives CDR1 DFQATT, CDR2 SNEGSKA (reference sequence). CDR3 length: 14 amino acids. The V end lost 3 bases, the J end lost 4 bases, and 12 bases lay between the germline ends. DNA of the CDR3: TGCAGTGCTAGGGAGAGCTCGGTCACCGGGGAGCTGTTTTTT. This sequence encodes CSARESSVTGELFF.

This clonotype was counted many times. The V call is TRBV11-2, the J call TRBJ2-3, with a possible D match to TRBD1 (6 bases). Germline values: CDR1 SGHAT, CDR2 FQNNGV. V lost 3 bases and J 0 bases, leaving 10 bases between the germline ends. The CDR3 sequence is 15 residues long. The DNA for the CDR3 is TGTGCCAGCAGCTTGGACAGAACTAGCACAGATACGCAGTATTTT. Protein sequence: CASSLDRTSTDTQYF.

This clonotype appeared many times. The rearrangement joins TRBV6-2 or TRBV6-3 to TRBJ1-1; D unresolved. Deletions cut 4 bases from V and 2 bases from J, with 11 bases between. The germline gives CDR1 MNHEY, CDR2 SVGEGT. This CDR3 has 14 residues. CDR3 region: CASSSRETNTEAFF. The DNA of the CDR3 is TGTGCCAGCAGTTCGAGGGAGACCAACACTGAAGCTTTCTTT.

V usage is TRBV19 and J usage is TRBJ2-5; tentative D call: TRBD2 (6 bases). The CDR3 spans 12 residues. Trimming removed 5 bases at V and 5 bases at J, with 9 bases between. Germline CDR1 and CDR2: LNHDA and SQIVND (reference sequence). Here the CDR3 DNA reads TGTGCCAGTAGTGTCCGGGAGGAGACCCAGTACTTC. Translated, it gives CASSVREETQYF.

This clonotype was seen only a few times. The chain recombines TRBV7-9 with TRBJ2-5; D may be TRBD2 (6 bases). The germline V and J ends were trimmed by 3 bases and 2 bases, with 10 bases remaining between them. This CDR3 is 14 amino acids long. CDR1 and CDR2 (germline): SEHNR, FQNEAQ (reference sequence). The DNA of the CDR3 is TGTGCCAGCAGCTTGGGGACTTCTCAAGAGACCCAGTACTTC. The encoded protein is CASSLGTSQETQYF.

This sequence joins TRBV11-2 and TRBJ1-1; D is unresolved. V was clipped by 0 bases and J by 3 bases, with 17 bases between them. This CDR3 comprises 17 residues. Per the germline V gene, CDR1 is SGHAT and CDR2 is FQNNGV. The CDR3 bases are TGTGCCAGCAGCTTAGATAGGCTTAGTGTTGGTTACACTGAAGCTTTCTTT. Translating it yields CASSLDRLSVGYTEAFF.